A selection of T cell receptor beta chains follows, all from one sample in a study of regulatory and conventional T cells in RAG deficiency. Repertoires were generated with immunoSEQ multiplex PCR, while TCRdb's copy carries only in-frame clones and drops some. Of around 20,000 clones listed, 85% to 95% are singletons. These same records also appear under a second study, on regulatory T cells.

Sequencing was carried out using CD4+ T cells sorted from blood. These receptors were collected from a human donor in good health. Both conserved end residues are part of each CDR3. The D gene is left open where the match is weak. The size field is filled for only some rows; it gives once, few, many or a size class.

v_gene	d_gene	len	j_gene	abundance	CDR3aa	CDR3nt
TRBV5-6	TRBD1	17	TRBJ1-5	NA	CASSSGPTGGARQPQHF	TGTGCCAGCAGCTCCGGACCGACAGGGGGCGCGAGGCAGCCCCAGCATTTT
TRBV11-3	TRBD1	15	TRBJ1-1	once	CASSASGTGNTEAFF	TGTGCCAGCAGCGCGTCCGGGACAGGGAACACTGAAGCTTTCTTT
TRBV2	TRBD1	14	TRBJ1-2	NA	CASSGQGANYGYTF	TGTGCCAGCAGTGGACAGGGGGCAAACTATGGCTACACCTTC
TRBV25-1	NA	13	TRBJ1-4	NA	CASSLQGGEKLFF	TGTGCCAGCAGTCTACAGGGCGGGGAAAAACTGTTTTTT
TRBV7-8	TRBD1	14	TRBJ2-7	NA	CASSRGLPAYEQYF	TGTGCCAGCAGCAGGGGGCTACCCGCCTACGAGCAGTACTTC
TRBV9	TRBD2	20	TRBJ2-3	NA	CASSVNLAGVQYGGTDTQYF	TGTGCCAGCAGCGTAAACCTAGCGGGAGTTCAGTATGGGGGCACAGATACGCAGTATTTT
TRBV19	TRBD1	14	TRBJ1-1	NA	CASSIGTGTTEAFF	TGTGCCAGTAGTATTGGGACAGGGACCACTGAAGCTTTCTTT
TRBV28	NA	15	TRBJ2-6	NA	CAINRPGTGANVLTF	TGTGCCATAAACAGGCCGGGGACTGGGGCCAACGTCCTGACTTTC
TRBV2	NA	11	TRBJ2-3	NA	CASSEWNTQYF	TGTGCCAGCAGTGAGTGGAATACGCAGTATTTT
TRBV6-5	TRBD1	14	TRBJ2-7	NA	CASSYTGQYNEQYF	TGTGCCAGCAGTTACACGGGACAGTATAACGAGCAGTACTTC
TRBV6-5	TRBD1	14	TRBJ1-2	NA	CASSDRQGTYGYTF	TGTGCCAGCAGTGATAGACAGGGGACTTATGGCTACACCTTC
TRBV9	TRBD2	16	TRBJ2-5	NA	CASSVVVAGGSETQYF	TGTGCCAGCAGCGTAGTTGTAGCGGGGGGGTCCGAGACCCAGTACTTC
TRBV19	NA	15	TRBJ2-3	NA	CASSMGGVSADTQYF	TGTGCCAGTAGTATGGGCGGGGTCAGTGCAGATACGCAGTATTTT
TRBV9	NA	14	TRBJ2-2	NA	CASSVAWTRGELFF	TGTGCCAGCAGCGTAGCGTGGACCCGCGGGGAGCTGTTTTTT
TRBV19	TRBD1	15	TRBJ2-2	once	CASSRTGGVPGELFF	TGTGCCAGTTCTAGGACAGGGGGGGTTCCCGGGGAGCTGTTTTTT
TRBV10-2	TRBD2	16	TRBJ2-3	NA	CASRGLAGGNTDTQYF	TGCGCCAGCAGGGGACTAGCGGGAGGGAACACAGATACGCAGTATTTT
TRBV25-1	NA	11	TRBJ2-3	once	CASSEGQGKYF	TGTGCCAGCAGTGAAGGGCAGGGCAAGTATTTT
TRBV4-1	NA	16	TRBJ2-2	NA	CASSQVTGRSPGELFF	TGCGCCAGCAGCCAAGTTACAGGACGAAGTCCCGGGGAGCTGTTTTTT
TRBV11-2	TRBD2	16	TRBJ2-7	NA	CASSLVVLAGAYEQYF	TGTGCCAGCAGCTTAGTCGTCCTAGCGGGAGCCTACGAGCAGTACTTC
TRBV6-1	NA	11	TRBJ2-1	once	CASSLRDEQFF	TGTGCCAGCAGTTTGAGGGACGAGCAGTTCTTC
TRBV18	NA	17	TRBJ2-3	NA	CASSPRGGGVRTDTQYF	TGTGCCAGCTCACCGCGTGGCGGGGGCGTACGCACAGATACGCAGTATTTT
TRBV19	NA	15	TRBJ1-1	NA	CASSIAGNMNTEAFF	TGTGCCAGTAGTATAGCTGGAAACATGAACACTGAAGCTTTCTTT
TRBV7-8	NA	17	TRBJ1-1	NA	CASSLERIWGGLTEAFF	TGTGCCAGCAGCTTAGAAAGGATTTGGGGGGGGCTCACTGAAGCTTTCTTT
TRBV20-1	NA	10	TRBJ1-1	NA	CSASDGRAFF	TGCAGTGCTAGTGATGGAAGAGCTTTCTTT
TRBV19	NA	11	TRBJ1-1	NA	CASRIKSEAFF	TGTGCCAGTAGGATAAAGTCTGAAGCTTTCTTT
TRBV9	NA	15	TRBJ1-3	NA	CASSVVAGVGNTIYF	TGTGCCAGCAGCGTAGTGGCAGGGGTCGGAAACACCATATATTTT
TRBV5-1	NA	12	TRBJ2-1	once	CASSLSEDEQFF	TGCGCCAGCAGCTTGTCGGAAGATGAGCAGTTCTTC
TRBV7-9	TRBD2	14	TRBJ2-7	NA	CASSLGLAGVEQYF	TGTGCCAGCAGCTTAGGACTAGCGGGAGTCGAGCAGTACTTC
TRBV19	NA	15	TRBJ2-7	NA	CASSIGSGDSYEQYF	TGTGCCAGTAGTATAGGTAGCGGCGACTCCTACGAGCAGTACTTC
TRBV30	NA	16	TRBJ1-1	NA	CAWTPKGILMNTEAFF	TGTGCCTGGACCCCTAAGGGGATCCTCATGAACACTGAAGCTTTCTTT
TRBV18	TRBD2	16	TRBJ2-7	NA	CASSPQVAGGPYEQYF	TGTGCCAGCTCACCACAGGTAGCGGGAGGGCCCTACGAGCAGTACTTC
TRBV7-9	NA	11	TRBJ2-3	NA	CASSGPDTQYF	TGTGCCAGCAGCGGCCCAGATACGCAGTATTTT
TRBV6-5	TRBD1	14	TRBJ2-7	NA	CASRPRDRSYEQYF	TGTGCCAGCAGACCCCGGGACAGGTCCTACGAGCAGTACTTC
TRBV5-6	NA	14	TRBJ1-3	NA	CASRPGTIGNTIYF	TGTGCCAGCAGGCCCGGGACAATAGGAAACACCATATATTTT